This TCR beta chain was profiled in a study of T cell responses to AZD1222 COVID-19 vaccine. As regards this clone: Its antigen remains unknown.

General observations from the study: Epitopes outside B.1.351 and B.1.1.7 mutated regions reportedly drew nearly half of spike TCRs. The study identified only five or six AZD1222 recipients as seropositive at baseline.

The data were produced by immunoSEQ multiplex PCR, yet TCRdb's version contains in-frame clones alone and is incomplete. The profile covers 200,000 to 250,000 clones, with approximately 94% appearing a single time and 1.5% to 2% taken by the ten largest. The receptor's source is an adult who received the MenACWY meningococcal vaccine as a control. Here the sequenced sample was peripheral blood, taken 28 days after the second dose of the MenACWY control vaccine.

The CDR3 DNA is TGTGCCATCAGTGAGACGCGAGACAATGAGCAGTTCTTC. It encodes CAISETRDNEQFF. The chain is built from TRBV10-3 and TRBJ2-1; D is unresolved. Germline CDR1 and CDR2: ENHRY and SYGVKD. V dropped 2 bases and J dropped 5 bases, with 7 bases sitting between them. The CDR3 covers 13 residues.